This T cell receptor beta chain was identified in a study of vaccination effects on CD4 cells after COVID-19. TCRdb's copy holds only in-frame clones and misses some; the assay was immunoSEQ multiplex PCR. The table includes tens of thousands of clones, approximately 76% detected once. Expansion with viral peptide pools was applied to antigen-specific CD4+ T cells by the ViraFEST assay prior to sequencing. Scientists isolated CD4+ T cells after an approximately 9-day culture period ended. Either the BNT162b2 or mRNA-1273 vaccine was given to participants in two doses. Every well got two million PBMC, which were grown with around 10 IU/ml IL-2 and 10 ug/ml peptides. The CDR3 covers 13 residues. The germline V gene has CDR1 SQVTM and CDR2 ANQGSEA. J gave up 11 bases and V 0 bases, and 7 bases lay outside the gene matches. Comments on this clone: The antigen is not known.

Sequenced here: CD4+ T cells from PBMCs cultured with HCoV-OC43 spike peptides, sampled after COVID-19 vaccination. Subset specified: HCoV-OC43 spike overlapping peptide pool stimulation. The V gene is TRBV29-1, the J gene TRBJ1-1; the match to TRBD1 covers 9 bases. This sequence originates from a human donor who received a COVID-19 vaccine. The CDR3: CSVEEGQGRKAFF. The CDR3 nucleotides read TGCAGCGTTGAAGAGGGACAGGGACGCAAGGCTTTCTTT.